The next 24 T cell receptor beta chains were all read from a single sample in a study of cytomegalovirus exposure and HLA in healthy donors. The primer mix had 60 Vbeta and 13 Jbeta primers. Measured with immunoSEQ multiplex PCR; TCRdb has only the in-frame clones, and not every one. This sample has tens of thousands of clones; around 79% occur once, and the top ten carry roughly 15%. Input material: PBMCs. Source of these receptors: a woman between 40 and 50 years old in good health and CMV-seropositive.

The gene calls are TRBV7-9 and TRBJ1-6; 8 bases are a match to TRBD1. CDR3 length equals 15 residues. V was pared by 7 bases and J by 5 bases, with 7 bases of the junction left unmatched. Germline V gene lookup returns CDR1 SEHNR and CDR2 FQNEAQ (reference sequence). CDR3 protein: CASTSTGDNNSPLHF. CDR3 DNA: TGTGCCAGCACCTCGACAGGGGATAATAATTCACCCCTCCACTTT.

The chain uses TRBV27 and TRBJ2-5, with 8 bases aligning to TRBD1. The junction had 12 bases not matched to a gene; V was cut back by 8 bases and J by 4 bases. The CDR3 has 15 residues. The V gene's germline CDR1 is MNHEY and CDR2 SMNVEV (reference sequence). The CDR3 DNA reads TGTGCCAGCGTCCCACTTGGACAGGGCAGAGAGACCCAGTACTTC. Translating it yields CASVPLGQGRETQYF.

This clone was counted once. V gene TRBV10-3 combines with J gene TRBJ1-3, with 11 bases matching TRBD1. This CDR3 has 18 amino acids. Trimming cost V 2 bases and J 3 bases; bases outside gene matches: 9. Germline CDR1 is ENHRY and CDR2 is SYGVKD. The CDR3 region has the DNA TGTGCCATCAGTGAGCCCCGGGACAGGGGGTCATTTGGAAACACCATATATTTT. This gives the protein CAISEPRDRGSFGNTIYF.

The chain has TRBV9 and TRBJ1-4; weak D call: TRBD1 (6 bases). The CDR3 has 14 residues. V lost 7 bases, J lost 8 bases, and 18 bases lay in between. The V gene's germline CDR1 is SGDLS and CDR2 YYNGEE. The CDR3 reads CASARPGQSEKLFF. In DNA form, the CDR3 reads TGTGCCAGCGCCAGGCCGGGACAAAGCGAAAAACTGTTTTTT.

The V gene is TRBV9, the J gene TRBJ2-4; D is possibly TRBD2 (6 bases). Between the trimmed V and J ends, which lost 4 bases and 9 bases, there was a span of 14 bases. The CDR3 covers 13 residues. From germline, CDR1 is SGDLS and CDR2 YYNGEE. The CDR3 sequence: CASSPEGGGIQYF. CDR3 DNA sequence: TGTGCCAGCAGCCCCGAGGGAGGTGGCATTCAGTACTTC.

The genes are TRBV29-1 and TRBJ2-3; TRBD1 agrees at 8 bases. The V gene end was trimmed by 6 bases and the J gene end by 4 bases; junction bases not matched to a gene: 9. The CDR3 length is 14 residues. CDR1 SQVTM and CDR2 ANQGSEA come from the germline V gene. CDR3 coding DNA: TGCAGCGTCTCGGACAGGGTTCGCGCAGATACGCAGTATTTT. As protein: CSVSDRVRADTQYF.

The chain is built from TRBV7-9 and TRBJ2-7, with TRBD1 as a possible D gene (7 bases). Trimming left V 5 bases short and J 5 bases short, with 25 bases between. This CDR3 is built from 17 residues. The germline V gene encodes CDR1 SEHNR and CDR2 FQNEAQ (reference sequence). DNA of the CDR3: TGTGCCAGCAGCCCACCACAGGGGAGGCAGTGGAAGGACGAGCAGTACTTC. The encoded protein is CASSPPQGRQWKDEQYF.

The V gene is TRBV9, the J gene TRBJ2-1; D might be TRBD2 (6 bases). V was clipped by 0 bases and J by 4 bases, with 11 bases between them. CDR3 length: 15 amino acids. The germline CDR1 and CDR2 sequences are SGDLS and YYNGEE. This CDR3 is CASSVGGILYNEQFF. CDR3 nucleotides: TGTGCCAGCAGCGTAGGCGGGATACTATACAATGAGCAGTTCTTC.

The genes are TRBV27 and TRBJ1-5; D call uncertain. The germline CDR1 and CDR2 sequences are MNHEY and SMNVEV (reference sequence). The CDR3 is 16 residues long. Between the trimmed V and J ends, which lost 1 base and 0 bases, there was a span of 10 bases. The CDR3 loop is CASSLYSPYSNQPQHF. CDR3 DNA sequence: TGTGCCAGCAGTTTATACAGTCCTTATAGCAATCAGCCCCAGCATTTT.

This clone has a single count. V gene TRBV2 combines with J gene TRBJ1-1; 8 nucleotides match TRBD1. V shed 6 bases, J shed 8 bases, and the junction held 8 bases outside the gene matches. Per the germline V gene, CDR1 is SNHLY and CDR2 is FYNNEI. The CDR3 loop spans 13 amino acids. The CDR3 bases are TGTGCCAGCAGAGGCGCAGGGGGCGGGGAAGCTTTCTTT. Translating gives CASRGAGGGEAFF.

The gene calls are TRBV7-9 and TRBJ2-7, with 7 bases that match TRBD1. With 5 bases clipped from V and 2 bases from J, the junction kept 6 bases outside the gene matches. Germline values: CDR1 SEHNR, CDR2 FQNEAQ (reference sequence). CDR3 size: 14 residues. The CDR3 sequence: CASSLTGIPYEQYF. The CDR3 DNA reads TGTGCCAGCAGCCTGACAGGGATTCCCTACGAGCAGTACTTC. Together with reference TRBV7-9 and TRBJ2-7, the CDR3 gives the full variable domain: DTGVSQNPRHKITKRGQNVTFRCDPISEHNRLYWYRQTLGQGPEFLTYFQNEAQLEKSRLLSDRFSAERPKGSFSTLEIQRTEQGDSAMYLCASSLTGIPYEQYFGPGTRLTVT.

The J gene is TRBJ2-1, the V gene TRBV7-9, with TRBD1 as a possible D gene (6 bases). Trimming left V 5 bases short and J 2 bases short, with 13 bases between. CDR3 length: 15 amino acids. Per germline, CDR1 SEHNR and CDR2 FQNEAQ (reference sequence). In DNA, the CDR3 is TGTGCCAGCAGCGACAACAGGGTCCCCTACAATGAGCAGTTCTTC. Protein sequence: CASSDNRVPYNEQFF.

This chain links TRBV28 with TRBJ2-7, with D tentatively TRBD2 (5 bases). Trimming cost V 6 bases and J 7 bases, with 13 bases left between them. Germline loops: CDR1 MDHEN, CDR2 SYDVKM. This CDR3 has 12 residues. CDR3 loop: CASRVPRREQYF. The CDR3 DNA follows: TGTGCCAGCAGGGTTCCGCGGAGGGAGCAGTACTTC.

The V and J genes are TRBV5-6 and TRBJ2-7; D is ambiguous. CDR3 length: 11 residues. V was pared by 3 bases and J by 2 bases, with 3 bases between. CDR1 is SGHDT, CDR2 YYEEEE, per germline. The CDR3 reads CASSSAYEQYF. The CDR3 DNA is TGTGCCAGCAGCTCCGCCTACGAGCAGTACTTC.

The CDR3 DNA reads TGTGCCAGCAGCCAATCGGACAGGGGTAATGAAAAACTGTTTTTT. Its translation is CASSQSDRGNEKLFF. The chain is built from TRBV6-6 and TRBJ1-4; 9 bases fit TRBD1. CDR1 is MNHNY and CDR2 is SVGAGI in the germline V gene (reference sequence). V was clipped by 6 bases and J by 4 bases; unmatched bases: 6. The CDR3 runs 15 residues.

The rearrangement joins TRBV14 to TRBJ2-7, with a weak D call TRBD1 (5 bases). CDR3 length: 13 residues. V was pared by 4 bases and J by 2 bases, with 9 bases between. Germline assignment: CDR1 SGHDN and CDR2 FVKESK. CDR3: CASSLGEAYEQYF. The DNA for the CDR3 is TGTGCCAGCAGCCTAGGGGAAGCCTACGAGCAGTACTTC. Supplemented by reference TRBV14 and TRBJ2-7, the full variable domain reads EAGVTQFPSHSVIEKGQTVTLRCDPISGHDNLYWYRRVMGKEIKFLLHFVKESKQDESGMPNNRFLAERTGGTYSTLKVQPAELEDSGVYFCASSLGEAYEQYFGPGTRLTVT.

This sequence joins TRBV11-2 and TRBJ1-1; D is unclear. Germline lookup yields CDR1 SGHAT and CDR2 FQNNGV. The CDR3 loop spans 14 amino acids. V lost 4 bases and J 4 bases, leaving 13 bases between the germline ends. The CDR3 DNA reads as TGTGCCAGCAGCTCTGATCAGGCCGCCACTGAAGCTTTCTTT. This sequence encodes CASSSDQAATEAFF. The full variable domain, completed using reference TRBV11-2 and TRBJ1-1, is EAGVAQSPRYKIIEKRQSVAFWCNPISGHATLYWYQQILGQGPKLLIQFQNNGVVDDSQLPKDRFSAERLKGVDSTLKIQPAKLEDSAVYLCASSSDQAATEAFFGQGTRLTVV.

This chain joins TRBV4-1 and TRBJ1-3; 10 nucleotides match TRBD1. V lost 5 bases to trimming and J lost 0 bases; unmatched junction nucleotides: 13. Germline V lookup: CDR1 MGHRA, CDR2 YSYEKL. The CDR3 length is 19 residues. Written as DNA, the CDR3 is TGCGCCAGCAGCGAAGGGGCAGGGACAGGGGTATTCTCTGGAAACACCATATATTTT. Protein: CASSEGAGTGVFSGNTIYF.

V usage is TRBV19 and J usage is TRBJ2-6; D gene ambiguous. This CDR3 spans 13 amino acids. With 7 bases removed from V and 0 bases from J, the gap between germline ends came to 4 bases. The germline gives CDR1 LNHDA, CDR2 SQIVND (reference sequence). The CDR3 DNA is TGTGCCAGTACCTTCTCTGGGGCCAACGTCCTGACTTTC. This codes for CASTFSGANVLTF. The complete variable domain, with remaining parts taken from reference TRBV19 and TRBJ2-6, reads DGGITQSPKYLFRKEGQNVTLSCEQNLNHDAMYWYRQDPGQGLRLIYYSQIVNDFQKGDIAEGYSVSREKKESFPLTVTSAQKNPTAFYLCASTFSGANVLTFGAGSRLTVL.

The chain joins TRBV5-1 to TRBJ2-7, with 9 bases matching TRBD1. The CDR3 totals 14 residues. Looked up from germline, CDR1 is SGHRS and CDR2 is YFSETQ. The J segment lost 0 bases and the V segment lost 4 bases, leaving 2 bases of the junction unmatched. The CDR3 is CASSQGQGSYEQYF. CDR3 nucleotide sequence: TGCGCCAGCAGCCAGGGACAGGGCTCCTACGAGCAGTACTTC. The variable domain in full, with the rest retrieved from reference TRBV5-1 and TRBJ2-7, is KAGVTQTPRYLIKTRGQQVTLSCSPISGHRSVSWYQQTPGQGLQFLFEYFSETQRNKGNFPGRFSGRQFSNSRSEMNVSTLELGDSALYLCASSQGQGSYEQYFGPGTRLTVT.

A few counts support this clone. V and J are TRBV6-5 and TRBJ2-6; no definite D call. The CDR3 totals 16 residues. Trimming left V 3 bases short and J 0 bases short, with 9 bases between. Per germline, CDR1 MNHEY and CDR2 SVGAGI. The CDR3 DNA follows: TGTGCCAGCAGTTATTCCGCGGCCTCTGGGGCCAACGTCCTGACTTTC. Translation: CASSYSAASGANVLTF.

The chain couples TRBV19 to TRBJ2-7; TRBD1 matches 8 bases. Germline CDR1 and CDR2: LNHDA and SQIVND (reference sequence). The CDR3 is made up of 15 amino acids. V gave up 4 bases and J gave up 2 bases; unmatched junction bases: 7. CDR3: CASSTLHRGTYEQYF. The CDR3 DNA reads TGTGCCAGTAGTACCTTGCACAGGGGGACCTACGAGCAGTACTTC.

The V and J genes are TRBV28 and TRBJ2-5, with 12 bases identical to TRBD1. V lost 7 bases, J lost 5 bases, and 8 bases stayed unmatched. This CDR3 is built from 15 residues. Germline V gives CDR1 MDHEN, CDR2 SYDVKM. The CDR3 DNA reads TGTGCCAGCACCCCAGGGACAGGGGGCTGGGAGACCCAGTACTTC. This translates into CASTPGTGGWETQYF.

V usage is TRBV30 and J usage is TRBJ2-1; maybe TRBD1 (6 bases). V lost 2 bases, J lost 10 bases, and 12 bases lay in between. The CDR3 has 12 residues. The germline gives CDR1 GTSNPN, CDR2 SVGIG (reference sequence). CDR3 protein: CAWSIQGTEQFF. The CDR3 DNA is TGTGCCTGGAGTATTCAGGGGACGGAGCAGTTCTTC.